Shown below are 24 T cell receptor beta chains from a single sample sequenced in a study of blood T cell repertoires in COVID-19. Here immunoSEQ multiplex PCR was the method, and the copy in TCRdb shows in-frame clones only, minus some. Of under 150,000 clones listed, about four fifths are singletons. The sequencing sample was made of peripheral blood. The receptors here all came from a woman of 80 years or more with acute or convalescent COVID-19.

The CDR3 nucleotides are TGCAGTGCTAGTTGGGGGCAGGACGGGTACGAGCAGTACTTC. Amino acids: CSASWGQDGYEQYF. The V and J genes are TRBV20-1 and TRBJ2-7, with D possibly matching TRBD1 (6 bases). The germline V gene encodes CDR1 DFQATT and CDR2 SNEGSKA (reference sequence). V lost 3 bases to trimming and J lost 4 bases, with 16 bases between them. The CDR3 totals 14 residues.

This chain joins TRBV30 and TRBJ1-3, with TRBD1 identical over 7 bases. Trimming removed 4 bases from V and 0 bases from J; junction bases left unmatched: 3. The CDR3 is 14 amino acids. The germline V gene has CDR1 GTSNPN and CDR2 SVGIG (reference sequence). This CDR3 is CAWNDRVSGNTIYF. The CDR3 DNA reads TGTGCCTGGAACGACAGGGTCTCTGGAAACACCATATATTTT. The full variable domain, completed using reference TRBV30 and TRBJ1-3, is SQTIHQWPATLVQPVGSPLSLECTVEGTSNPNLYWYRQAAGRGLQLLFYSVGIGQISSEVPQNLSASRPQDRQFILSSKKLLLSDSGFYLCAWNDRVSGNTIYFGEGSWLTVV.

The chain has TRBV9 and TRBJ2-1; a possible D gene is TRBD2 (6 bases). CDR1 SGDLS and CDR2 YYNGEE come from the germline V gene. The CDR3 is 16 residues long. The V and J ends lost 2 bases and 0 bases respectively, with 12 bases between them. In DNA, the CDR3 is TGTGCCAGCAGCGTGGGACCGGGACTCTCCTACAATGAGCAGTTCTTC. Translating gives CASSVGPGLSYNEQFF.

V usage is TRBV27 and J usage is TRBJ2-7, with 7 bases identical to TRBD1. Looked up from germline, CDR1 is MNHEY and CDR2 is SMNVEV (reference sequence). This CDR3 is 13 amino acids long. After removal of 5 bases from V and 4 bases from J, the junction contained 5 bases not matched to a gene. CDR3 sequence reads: CASSRQGVYEQYF. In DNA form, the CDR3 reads TGTGCCAGCAGTCGACAGGGAGTATACGAGCAGTACTTC.

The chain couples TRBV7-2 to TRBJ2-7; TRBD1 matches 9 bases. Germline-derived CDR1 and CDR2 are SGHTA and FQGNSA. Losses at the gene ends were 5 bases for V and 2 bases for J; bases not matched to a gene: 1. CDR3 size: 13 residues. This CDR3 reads CASSRDRAYEQYF. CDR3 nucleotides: TGTGCCAGCAGCCGGGACAGGGCCTACGAGCAGTACTTC.

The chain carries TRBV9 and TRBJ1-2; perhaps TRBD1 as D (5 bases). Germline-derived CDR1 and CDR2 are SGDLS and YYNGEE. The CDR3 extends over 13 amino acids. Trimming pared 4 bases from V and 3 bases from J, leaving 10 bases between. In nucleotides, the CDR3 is TGTGCCAGCAGCTCCAGGGTGGACTATGGCTACACCTTC. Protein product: CASSSRVDYGYTF.

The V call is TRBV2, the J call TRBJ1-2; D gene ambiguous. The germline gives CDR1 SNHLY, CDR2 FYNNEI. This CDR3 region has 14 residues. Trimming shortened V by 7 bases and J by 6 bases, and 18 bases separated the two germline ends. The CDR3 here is CASNLREGMDGYTF. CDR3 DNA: TGTGCCAGCAACTTGAGGGAGGGAATGGATGGCTACACCTTC.

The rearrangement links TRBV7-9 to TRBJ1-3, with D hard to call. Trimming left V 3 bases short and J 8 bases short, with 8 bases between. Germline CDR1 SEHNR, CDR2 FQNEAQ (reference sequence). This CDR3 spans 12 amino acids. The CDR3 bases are TGTGCCAGCAGCTTTAACACCGACACCATATATTTT. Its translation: CASSFNTDTIYF.

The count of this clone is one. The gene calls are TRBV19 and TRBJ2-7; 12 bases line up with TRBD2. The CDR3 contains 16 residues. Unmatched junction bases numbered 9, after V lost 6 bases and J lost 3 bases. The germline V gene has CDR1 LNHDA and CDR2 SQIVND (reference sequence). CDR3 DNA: TGTGCCAGTAGCAATTCAGGACTAGCGGGACTCTACGAGCAGTACTTC. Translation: CASSNSGLAGLYEQYF.

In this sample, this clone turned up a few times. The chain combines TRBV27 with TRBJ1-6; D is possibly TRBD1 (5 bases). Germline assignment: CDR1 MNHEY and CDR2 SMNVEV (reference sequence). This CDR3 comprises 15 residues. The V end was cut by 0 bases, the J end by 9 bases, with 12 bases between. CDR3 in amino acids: CASSLSWQGGSPLHF. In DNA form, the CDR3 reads TGTGCCAGCAGTTTATCGTGGCAGGGCGGTTCACCCCTCCACTTT.

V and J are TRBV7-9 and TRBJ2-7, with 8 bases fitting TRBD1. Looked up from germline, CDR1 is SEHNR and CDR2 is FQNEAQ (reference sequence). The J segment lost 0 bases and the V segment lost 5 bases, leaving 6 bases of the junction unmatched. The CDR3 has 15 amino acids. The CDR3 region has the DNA TGTGCCAGCAGCCCGACAGGGGAATACTCCTACGAGCAGTACTTC. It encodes CASSPTGEYSYEQYF. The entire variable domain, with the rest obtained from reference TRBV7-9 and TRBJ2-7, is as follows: DTGVSQNPRHKITKRGQNVTFRCDPISEHNRLYWYRQTLGQGPEFLTYFQNEAQLEKSRLLSDRFSAERPKGSFSTLEIQRTEQGDSAMYLCASSPTGEYSYEQYFGPGTRLTVT.

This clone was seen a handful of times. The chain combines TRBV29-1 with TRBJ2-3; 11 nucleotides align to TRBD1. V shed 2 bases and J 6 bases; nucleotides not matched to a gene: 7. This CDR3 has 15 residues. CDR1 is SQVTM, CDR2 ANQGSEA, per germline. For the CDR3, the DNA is TGCAGCGTTGAAAGAAGGGACAGGGGGGATGATACGCAGTATTTT. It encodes CSVERRDRGDDTQYF.

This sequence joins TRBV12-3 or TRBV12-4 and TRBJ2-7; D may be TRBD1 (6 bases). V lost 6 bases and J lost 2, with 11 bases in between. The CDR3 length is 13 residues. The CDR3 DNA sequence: TGTGCCAGCAGCAAGGGACATACCTACGAGCAGTACTTC. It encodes CASSKGHTYEQYF.

CDR3 nucleotides: TGTGCCAGCAGCTTGGTGCGGGGGGGCCACTACAATGAGCAGTTCTTC. Protein: CASSLVRGGHYNEQFF. This chain links TRBV5-4 with TRBJ2-1; 9 positions agree with TRBD2. Trimming cost V 0 bases and J 3 bases; bases outside gene matches: 4. This CDR3 is 16 amino acids long. CDR1 is SGHNT, CDR2 YYREEE, per germline (reference sequence).

The CDR3 sequence is CAWSGVNTEAFF. The CDR3 DNA follows: TGTGCCTGGAGTGGAGTGAACACTGAAGCTTTCTTT. The genes are TRBV30 and TRBJ1-1; no definite D call. With 1 base removed from V and 0 bases from J, the gap between germline ends came to 3 bases. Germline assignment: CDR1 GTSNPN and CDR2 SVGIG (reference sequence). The CDR3 spans 12 residues.

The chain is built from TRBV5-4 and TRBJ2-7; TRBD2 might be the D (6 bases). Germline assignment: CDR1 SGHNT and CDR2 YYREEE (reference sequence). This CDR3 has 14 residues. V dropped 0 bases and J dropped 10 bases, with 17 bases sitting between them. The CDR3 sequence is CASSLDRKEGSQYF. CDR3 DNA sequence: TGTGCCAGCAGCTTGGACAGGAAGGAGGGTTCACAGTACTTC.

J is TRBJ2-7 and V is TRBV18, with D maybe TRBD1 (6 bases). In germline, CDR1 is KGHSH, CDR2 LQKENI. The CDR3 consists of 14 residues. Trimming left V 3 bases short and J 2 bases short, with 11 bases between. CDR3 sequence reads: CASSPRDNPYEQYF. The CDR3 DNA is TGTGCCAGCTCACCCCGGGACAACCCCTACGAGCAGTACTTC.

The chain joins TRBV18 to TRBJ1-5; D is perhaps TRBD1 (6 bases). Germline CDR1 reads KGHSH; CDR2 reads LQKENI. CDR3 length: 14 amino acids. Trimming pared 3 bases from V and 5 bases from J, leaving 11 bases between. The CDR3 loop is CASSPGRGDQPQHF. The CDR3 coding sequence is TGTGCCAGCTCACCGGGCAGGGGAGATCAGCCCCAGCATTTT.

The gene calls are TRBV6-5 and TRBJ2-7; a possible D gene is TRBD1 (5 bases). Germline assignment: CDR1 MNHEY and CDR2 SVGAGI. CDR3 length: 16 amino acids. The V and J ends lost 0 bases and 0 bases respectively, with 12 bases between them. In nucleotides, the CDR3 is TGTGCCAGCAGTTACTCGAAGTACAGGAGCTCCTACGAGCAGTACTTC. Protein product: CASSYSKYRSSYEQYF.

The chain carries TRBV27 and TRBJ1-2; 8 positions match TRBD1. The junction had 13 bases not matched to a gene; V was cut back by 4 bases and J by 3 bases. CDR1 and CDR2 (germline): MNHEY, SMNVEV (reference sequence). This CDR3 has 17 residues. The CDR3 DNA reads TGTGCCAGCAGTTACCAAGCCGGGACAGGCTCCCACTATGGCTACACCTTC. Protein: CASSYQAGTGSHYGYTF.

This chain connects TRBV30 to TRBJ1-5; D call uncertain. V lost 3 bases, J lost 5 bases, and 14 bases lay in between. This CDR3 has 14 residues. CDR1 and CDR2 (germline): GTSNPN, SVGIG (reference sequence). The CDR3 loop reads CAWSALNGDQPQHF. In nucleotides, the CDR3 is TGTGCCTGGAGCGCCCTAAACGGAGATCAGCCCCAGCATTTT.

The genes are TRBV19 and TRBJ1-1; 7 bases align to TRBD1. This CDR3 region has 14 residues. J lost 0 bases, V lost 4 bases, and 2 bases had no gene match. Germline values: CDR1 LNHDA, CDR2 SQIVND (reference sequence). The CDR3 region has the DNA TGTGCCAGTAGTAGGGGACAGCTGAACACTGAAGCTTTCTTT. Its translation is CASSRGQLNTEAFF.

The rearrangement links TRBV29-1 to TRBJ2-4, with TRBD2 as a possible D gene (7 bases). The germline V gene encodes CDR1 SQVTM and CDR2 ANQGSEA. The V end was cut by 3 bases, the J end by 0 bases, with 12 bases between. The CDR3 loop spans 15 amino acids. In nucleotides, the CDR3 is TGCAGCGTTGACTTCGGGGGGCGAGCCAAAAACATTCAGTACTTC. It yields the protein CSVDFGGRAKNIQYF. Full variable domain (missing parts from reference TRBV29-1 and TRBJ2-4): SAVISQKPSRDICQRGTSLTIQCQVDSQVTMMFWYRQQPGQSLTLIATANQGSEATYESGFVIDKFPISRPNLTFSTLTVSNMSPEDSSIYLCSVDFGGRAKNIQYFGAGTRLSVL.

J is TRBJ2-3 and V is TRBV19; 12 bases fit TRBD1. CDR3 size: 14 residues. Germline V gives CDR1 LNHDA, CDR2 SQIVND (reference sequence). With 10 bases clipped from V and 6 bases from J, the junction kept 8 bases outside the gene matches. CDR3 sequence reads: CATKGTGGADTQYF. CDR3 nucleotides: TGTGCCACCAAGGGGACAGGGGGCGCCGATACGCAGTATTTT.